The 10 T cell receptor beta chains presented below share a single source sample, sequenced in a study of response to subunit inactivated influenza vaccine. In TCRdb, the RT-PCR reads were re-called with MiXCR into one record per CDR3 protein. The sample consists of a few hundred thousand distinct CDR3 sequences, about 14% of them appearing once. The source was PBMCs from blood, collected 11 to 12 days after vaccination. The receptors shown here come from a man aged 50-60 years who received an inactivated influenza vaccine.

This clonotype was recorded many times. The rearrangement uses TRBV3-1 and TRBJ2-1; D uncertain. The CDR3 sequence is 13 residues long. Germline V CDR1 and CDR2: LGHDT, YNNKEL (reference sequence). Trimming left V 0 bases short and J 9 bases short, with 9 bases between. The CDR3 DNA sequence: TGTGCCAGCAGCCAAGATCTGATAAGTGAGCAGTTCTTC. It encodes CASSQDLISEQFF.

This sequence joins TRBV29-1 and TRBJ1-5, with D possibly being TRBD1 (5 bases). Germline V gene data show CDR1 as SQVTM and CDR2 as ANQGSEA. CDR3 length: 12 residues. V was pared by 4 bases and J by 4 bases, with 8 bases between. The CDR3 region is CSVVGANQPQHF. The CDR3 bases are TGCAGCGTTGTTGGGGCTAATCAGCCCCAGCATTTT.

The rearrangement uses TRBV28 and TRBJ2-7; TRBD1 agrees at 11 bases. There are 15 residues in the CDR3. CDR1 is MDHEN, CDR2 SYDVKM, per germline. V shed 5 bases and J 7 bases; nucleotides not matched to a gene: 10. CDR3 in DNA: TGTGCCAGCAGTCCACCGGGACAGGGGGTCCCTGAGCAGTACTTC. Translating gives CASSPPGQGVPEQYF.

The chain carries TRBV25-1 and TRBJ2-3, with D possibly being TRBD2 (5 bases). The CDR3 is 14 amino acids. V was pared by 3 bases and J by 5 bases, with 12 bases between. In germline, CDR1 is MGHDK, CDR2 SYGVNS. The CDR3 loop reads CASSEGARGDTQYF. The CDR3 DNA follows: TGTGCCAGCAGTGAGGGAGCTCGTGGAGATACGCAGTATTTT. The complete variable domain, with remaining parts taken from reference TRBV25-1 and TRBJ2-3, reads EADIYQTPRYLVIGTGKKITLECSQTMGHDKMYWYQQDPGMELHLIHYSYGVNSTEKGDLSSESTVSRIRTEHFPLTLESARPSHTSQYLCASSEGARGDTQYFGPGTRLTVL.

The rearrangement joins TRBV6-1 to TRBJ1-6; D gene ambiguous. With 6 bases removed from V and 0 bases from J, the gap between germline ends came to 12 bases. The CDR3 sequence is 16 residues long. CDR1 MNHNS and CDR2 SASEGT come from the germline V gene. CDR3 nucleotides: TGTGCCAGCAGAAAGGGCCCGAGCTCCTATAATTCACCCCTCCACTTT. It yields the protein CASRKGPSSYNSPLHF.

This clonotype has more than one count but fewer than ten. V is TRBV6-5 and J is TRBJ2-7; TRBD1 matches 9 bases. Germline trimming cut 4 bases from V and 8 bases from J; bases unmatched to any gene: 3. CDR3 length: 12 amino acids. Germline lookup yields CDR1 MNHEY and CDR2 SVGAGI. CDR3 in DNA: TGTGCCAGCAGTTGGACAGGGGAAAAGCAGTACTTC. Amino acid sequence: CASSWTGEKQYF.

The CDR3 loop reads CASSYQGGETQYF. The CDR3 DNA is TGTGCCAGCAGCTATCAGGGGGGTGAGACCCAGTACTTC. V gene TRBV12-3 or TRBV12-4 combines with J gene TRBJ2-5; D perhaps matches TRBD1 (7 bases). The CDR3 contains 13 residues. Trimming left V 6 bases short and J 5 bases short, with 13 bases between.

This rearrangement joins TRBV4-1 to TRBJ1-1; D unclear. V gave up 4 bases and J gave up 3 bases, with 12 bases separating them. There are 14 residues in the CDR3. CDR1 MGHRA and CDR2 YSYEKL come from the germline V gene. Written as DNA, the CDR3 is TGCGCCAGCAGCCGACTCCCGGAGGACACTGAAGCTTTCTTT. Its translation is CASSRLPEDTEAFF.

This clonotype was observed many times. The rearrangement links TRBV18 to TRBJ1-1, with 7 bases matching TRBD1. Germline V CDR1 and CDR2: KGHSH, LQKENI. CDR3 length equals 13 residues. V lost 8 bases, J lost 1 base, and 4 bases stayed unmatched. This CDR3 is CASSRTGNTEAFF. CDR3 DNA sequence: TGTGCCAGCAGTCGGACAGGGAACACTGAAGCTTTCTTT.

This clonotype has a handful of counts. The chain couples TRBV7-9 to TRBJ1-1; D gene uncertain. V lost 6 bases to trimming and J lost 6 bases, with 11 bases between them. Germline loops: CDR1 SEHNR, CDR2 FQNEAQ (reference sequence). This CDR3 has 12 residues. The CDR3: CASRPLRPEAFF. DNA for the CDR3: TGTGCCAGCAGACCACTTCGTCCTGAAGCTTTCTTT. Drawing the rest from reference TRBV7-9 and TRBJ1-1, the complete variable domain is DTGVSQNPRHKITKRGQNVTFRCDPISEHNRLYWYRQTLGQGPEFLTYFQNEAQLEKSRLLSDRFSAERPKGSFSTLEIQRTEQGDSAMYLCASRPLRPEAFFGQGTRLTVV.